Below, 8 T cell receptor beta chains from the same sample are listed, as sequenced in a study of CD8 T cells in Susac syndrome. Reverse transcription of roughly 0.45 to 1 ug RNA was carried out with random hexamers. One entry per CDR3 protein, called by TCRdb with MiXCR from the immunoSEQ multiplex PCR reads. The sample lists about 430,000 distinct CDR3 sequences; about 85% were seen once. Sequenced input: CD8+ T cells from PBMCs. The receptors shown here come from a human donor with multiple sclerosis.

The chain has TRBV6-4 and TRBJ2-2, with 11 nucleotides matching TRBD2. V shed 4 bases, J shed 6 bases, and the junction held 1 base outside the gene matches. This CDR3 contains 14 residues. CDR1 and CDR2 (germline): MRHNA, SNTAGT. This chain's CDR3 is CASSATSGAGELFF. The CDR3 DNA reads TGTGCCAGCAGTGCGACTAGCGGGGCCGGGGAGCTGTTTTTT.

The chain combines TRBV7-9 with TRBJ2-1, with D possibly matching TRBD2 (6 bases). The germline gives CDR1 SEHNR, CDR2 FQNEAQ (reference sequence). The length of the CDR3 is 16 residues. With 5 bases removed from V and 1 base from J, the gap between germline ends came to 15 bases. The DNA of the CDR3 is TGTGCCAGCAGCCCAAGGGGAGGTGAATCCTACAATGAGCAGTTCTTC. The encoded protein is CASSPRGGESYNEQFF.

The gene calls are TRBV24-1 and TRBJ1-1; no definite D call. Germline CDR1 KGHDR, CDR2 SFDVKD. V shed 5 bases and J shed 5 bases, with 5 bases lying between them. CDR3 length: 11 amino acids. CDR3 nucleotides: TGTGCCACCAGTGGTTCGACTGAAGCTTTCTTT. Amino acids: CATSGSTEAFF.

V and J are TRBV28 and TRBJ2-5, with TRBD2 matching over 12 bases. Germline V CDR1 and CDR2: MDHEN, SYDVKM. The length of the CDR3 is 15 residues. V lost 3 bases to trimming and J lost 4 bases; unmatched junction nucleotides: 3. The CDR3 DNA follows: TGTGCCAGCAGTTTCTTGACTAGCGGGAGAGAGACCCAGTACTTC. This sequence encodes CASSFLTSGRETQYF. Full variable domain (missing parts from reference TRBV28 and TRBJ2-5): DVKVTQSSRYLVKRTGEKVFLECVQDMDHENMFWYRQDPGLGLRLIYFSYDVKMKEKGDIPEGYSVSREKKERFSLILESASTNQTSMYLCASSFLTSGRETQYFGPGTRLLVL.

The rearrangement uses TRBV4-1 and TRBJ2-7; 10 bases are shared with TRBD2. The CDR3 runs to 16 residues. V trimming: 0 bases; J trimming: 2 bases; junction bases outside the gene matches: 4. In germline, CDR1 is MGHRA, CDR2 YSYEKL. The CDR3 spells CASSQDITSGTYEQYF. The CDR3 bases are TGCGCCAGCAGCCAAGATATCACTAGCGGGACCTACGAGCAGTACTTC.

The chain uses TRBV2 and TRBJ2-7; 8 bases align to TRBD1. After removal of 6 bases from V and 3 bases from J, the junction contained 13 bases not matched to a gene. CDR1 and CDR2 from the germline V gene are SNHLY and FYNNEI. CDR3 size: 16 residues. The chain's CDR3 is CASRGSRTGLDYEQYF. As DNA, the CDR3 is TGTGCCAGCAGAGGCTCTCGGACAGGGCTAGACTACGAGCAGTACTTC.

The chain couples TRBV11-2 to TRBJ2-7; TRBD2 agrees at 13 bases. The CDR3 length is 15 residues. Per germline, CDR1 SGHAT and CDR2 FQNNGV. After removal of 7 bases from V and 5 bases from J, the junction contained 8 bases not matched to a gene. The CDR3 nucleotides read TGTGCCAGCACCGGAGGACTAGCGGGAGAAGACGAGCAGTACTTC. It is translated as CASTGGLAGEDEQYF.

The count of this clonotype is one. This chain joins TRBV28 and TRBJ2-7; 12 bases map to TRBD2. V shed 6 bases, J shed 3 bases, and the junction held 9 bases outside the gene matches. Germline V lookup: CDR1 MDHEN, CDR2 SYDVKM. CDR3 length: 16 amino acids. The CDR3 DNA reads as TGTGCCAGCAGCCACTGGACTAGCGGGACCGGCTACGAGCAGTACTTC. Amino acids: CASSHWTSGTGYEQYF.